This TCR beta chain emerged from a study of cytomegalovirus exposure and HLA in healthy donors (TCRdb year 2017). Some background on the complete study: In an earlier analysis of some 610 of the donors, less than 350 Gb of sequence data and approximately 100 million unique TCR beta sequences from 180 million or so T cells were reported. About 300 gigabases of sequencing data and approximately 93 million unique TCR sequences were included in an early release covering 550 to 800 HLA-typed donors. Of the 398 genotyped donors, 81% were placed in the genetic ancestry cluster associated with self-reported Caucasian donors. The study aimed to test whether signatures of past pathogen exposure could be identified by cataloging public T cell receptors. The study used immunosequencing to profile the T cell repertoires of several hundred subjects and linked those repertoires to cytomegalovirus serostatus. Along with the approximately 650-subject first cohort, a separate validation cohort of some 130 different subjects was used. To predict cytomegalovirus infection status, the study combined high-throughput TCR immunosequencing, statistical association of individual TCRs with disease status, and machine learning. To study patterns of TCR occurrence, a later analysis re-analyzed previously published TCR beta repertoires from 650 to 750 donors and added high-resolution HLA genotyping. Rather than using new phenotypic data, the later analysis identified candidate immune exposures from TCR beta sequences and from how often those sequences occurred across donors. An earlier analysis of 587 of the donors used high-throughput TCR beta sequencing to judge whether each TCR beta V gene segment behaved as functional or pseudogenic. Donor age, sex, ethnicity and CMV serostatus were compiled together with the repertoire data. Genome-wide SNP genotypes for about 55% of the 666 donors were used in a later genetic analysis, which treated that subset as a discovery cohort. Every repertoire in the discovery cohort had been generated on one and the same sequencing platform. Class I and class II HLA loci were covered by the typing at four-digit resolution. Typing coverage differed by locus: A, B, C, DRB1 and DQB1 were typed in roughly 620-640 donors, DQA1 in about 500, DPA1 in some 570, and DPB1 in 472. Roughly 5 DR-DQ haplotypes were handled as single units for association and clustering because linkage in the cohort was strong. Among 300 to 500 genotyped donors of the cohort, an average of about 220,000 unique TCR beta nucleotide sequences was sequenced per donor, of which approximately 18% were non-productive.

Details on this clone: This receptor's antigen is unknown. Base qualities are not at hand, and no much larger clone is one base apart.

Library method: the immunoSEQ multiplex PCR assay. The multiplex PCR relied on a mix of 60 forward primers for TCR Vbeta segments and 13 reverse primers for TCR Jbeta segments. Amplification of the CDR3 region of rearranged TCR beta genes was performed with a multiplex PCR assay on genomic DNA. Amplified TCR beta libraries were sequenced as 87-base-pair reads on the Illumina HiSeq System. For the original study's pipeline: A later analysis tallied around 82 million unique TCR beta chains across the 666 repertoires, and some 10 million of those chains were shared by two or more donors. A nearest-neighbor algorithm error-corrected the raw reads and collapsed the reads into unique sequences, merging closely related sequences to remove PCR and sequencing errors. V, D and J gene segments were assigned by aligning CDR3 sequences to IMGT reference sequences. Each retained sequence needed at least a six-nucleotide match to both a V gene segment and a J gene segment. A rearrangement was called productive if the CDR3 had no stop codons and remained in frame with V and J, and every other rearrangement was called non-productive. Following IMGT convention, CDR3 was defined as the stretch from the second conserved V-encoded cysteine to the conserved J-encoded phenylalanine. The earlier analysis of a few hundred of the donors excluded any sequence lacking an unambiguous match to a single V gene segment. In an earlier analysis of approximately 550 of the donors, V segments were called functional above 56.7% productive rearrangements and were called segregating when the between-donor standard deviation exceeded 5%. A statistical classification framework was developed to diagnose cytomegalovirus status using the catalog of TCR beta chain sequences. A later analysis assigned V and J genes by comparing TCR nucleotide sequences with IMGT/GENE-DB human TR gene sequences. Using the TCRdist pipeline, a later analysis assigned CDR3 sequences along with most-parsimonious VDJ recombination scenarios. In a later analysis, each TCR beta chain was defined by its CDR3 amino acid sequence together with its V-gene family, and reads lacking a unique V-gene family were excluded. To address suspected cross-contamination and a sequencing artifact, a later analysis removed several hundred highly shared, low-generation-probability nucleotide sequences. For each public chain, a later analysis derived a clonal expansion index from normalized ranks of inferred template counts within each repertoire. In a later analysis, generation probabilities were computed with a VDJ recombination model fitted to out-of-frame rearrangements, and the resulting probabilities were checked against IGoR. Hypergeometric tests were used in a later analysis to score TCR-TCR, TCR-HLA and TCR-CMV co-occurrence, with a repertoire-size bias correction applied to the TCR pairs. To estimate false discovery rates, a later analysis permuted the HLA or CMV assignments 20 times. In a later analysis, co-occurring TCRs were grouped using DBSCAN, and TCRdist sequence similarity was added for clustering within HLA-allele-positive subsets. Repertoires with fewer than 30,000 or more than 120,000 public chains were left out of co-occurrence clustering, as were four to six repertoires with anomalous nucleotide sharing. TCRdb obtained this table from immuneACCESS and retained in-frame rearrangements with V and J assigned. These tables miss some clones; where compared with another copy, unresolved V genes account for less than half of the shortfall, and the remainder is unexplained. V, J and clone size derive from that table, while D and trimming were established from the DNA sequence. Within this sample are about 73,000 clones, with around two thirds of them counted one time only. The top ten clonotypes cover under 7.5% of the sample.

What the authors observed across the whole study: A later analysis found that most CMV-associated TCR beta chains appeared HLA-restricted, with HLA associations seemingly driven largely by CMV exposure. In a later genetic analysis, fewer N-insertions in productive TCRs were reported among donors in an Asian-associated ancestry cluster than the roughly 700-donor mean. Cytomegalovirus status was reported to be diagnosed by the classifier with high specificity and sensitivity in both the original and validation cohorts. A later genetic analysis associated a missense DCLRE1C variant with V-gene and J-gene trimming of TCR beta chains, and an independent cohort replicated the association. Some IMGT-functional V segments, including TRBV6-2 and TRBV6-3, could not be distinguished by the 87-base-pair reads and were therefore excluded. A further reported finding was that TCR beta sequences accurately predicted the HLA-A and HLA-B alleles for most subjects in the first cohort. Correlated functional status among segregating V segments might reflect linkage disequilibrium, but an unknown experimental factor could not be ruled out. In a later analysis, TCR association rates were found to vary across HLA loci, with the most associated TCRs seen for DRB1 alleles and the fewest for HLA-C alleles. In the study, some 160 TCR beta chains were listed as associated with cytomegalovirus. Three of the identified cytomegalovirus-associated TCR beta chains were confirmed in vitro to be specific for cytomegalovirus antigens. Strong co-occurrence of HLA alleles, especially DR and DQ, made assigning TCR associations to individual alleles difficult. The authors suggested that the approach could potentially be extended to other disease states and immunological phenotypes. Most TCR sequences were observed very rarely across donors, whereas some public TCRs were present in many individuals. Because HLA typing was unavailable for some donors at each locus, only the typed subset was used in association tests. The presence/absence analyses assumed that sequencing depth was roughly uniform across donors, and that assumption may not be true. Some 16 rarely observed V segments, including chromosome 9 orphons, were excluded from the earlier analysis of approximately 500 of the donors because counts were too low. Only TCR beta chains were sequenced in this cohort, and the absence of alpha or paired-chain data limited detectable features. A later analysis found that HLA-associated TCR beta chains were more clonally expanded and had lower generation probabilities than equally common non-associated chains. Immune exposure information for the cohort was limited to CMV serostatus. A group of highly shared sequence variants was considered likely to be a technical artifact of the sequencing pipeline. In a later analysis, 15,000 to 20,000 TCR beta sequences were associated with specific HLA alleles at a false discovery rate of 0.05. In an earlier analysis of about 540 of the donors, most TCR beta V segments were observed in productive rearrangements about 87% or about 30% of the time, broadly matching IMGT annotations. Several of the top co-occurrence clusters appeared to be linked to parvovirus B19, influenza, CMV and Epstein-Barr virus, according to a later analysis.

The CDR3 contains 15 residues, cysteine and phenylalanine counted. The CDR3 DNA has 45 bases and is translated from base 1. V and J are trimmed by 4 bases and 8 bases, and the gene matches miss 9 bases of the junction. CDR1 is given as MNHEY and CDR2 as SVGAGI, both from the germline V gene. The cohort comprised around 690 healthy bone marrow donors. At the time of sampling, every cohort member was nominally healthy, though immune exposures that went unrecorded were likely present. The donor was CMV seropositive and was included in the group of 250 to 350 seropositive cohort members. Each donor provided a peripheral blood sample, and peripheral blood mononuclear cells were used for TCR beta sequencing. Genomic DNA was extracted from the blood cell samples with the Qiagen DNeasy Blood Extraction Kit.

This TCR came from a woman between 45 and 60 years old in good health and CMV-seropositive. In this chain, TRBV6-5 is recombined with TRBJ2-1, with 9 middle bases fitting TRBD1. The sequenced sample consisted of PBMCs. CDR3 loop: CASSSYRGRVDEQFF. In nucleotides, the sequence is TGTGCCAGCAGTTCTTACAGGGGGCGCGTCGATGAGCAGTTCTTC.